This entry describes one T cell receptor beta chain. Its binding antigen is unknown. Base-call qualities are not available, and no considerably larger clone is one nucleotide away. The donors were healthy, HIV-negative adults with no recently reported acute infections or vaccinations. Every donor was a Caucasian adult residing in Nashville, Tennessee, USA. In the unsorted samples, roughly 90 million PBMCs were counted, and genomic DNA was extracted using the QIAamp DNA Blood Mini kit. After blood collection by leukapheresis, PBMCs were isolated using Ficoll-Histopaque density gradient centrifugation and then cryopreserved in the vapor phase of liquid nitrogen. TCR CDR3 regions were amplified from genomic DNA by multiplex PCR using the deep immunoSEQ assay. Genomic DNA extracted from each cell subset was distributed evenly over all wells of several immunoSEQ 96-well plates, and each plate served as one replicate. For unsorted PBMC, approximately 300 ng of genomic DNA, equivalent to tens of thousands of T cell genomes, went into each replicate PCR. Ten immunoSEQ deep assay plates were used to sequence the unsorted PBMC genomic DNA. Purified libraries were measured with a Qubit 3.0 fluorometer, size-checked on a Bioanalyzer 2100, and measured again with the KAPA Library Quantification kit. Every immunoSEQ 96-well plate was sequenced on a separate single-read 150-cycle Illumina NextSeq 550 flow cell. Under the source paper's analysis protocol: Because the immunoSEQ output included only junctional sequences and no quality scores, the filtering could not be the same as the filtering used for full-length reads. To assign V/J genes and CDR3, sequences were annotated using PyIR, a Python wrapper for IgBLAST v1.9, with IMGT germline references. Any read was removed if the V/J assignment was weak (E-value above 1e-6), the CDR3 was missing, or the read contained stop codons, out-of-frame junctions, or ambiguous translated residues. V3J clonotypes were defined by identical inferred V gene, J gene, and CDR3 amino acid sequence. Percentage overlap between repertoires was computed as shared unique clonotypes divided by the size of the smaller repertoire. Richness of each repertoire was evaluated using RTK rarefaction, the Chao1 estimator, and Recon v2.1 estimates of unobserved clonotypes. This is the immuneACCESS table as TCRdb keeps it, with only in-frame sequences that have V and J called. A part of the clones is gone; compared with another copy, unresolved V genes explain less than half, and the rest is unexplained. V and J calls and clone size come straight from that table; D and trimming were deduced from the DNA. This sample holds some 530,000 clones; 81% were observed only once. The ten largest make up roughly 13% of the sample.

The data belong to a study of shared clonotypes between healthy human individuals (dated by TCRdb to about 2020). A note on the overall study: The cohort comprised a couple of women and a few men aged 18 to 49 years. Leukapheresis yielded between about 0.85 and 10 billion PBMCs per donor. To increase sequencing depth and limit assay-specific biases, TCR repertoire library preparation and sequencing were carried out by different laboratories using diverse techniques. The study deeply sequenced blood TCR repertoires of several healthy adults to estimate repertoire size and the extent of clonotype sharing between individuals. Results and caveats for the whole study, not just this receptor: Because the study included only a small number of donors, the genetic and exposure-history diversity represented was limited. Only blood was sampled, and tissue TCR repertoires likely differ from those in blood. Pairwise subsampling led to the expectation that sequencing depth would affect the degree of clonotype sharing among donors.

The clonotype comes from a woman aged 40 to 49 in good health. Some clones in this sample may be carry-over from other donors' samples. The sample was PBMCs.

The sequenced DNA: TGTGCCAGCAGCGTAGAGGGCAGGGGGAACACTGAAGCTTTCTTT. This is translated as CASSVEGRGNTEAFF. The chain uses TRBV9 and TRBJ1-1; a tentative D call is TRBD1 (6 bases match). A distance of 10 bases separates the germline ends of V and J, which lose 0 bases and 1 base respectively. From the cysteine up to the phenylalanine, the CDR3 has a length of 15 residues. The read is trimmed to its CDR3 DNA, 45 bases read in frame from base 1. The CDR1 and CDR2 encoded by the germline V gene are SGDLS and YYNGEE.